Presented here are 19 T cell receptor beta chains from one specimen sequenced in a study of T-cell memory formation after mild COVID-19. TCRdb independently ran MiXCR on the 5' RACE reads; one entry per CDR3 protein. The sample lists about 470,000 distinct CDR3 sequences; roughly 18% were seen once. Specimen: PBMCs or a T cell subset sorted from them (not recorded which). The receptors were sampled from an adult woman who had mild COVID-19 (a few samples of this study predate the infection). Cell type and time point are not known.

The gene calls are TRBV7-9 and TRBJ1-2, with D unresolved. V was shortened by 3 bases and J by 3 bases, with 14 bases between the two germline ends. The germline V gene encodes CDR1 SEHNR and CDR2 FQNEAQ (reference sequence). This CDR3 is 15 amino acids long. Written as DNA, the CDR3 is TGTGCCAGCAGCTTCCCCTCCATTCGGGACTATGGCTACACCTTC. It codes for CASSFPSIRDYGYTF.

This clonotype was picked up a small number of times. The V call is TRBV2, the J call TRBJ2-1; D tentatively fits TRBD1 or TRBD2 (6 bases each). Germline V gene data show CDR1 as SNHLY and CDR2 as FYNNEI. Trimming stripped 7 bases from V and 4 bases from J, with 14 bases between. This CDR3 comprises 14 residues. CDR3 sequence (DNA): TGTGCCAGCACCGAAAGGGGGGCGTACAATGAGCAGTTCTTC. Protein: CASTERGAYNEQFF.

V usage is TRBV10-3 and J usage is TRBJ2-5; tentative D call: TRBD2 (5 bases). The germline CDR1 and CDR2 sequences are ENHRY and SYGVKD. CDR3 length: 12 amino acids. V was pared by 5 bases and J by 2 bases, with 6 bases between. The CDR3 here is CAISRDQETQYF. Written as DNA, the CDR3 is TGTGCCATCAGTCGGGATCAAGAGACCCAGTACTTC.

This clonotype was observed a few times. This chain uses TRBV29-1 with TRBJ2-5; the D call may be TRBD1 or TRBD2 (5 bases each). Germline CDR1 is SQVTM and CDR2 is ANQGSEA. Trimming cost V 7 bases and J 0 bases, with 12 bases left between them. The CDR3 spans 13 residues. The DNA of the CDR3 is TGCAGCGCTGTGGGACCGCACCAAGAGACCCAGTACTTC. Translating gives CSAVGPHQETQYF.

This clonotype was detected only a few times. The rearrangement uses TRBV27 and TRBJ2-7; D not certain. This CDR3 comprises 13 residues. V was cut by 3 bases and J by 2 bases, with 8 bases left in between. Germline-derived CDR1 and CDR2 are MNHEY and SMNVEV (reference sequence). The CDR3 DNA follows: TGTGCCAGCAGTTTCGCGGCGCCCTACGAGCAGTACTTC. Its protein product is CASSFAAPYEQYF.

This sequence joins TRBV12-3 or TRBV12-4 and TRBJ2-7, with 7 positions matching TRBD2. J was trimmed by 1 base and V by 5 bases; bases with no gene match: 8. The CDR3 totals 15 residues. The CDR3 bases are TGTGCCAGCAGTGACGGGGCGGGGGAGTCCTACGAGCAGTACTTC. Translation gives CASSDGAGESYEQYF.

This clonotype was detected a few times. CDR3 region: CASSLAWSGGQPQHF. CDR3 nucleotides: TGTGCCAGCAGCTTAGCGTGGTCCGGAGGTCAGCCCCAGCATTTT. This rearrangement joins TRBV7-2 to TRBJ1-5, with D unclear. CDR3 length equals 15 residues. V shed 0 bases and J shed 6 bases, with 12 bases lying between them. Germline CDR1 SGHTA, CDR2 FQGNSA.

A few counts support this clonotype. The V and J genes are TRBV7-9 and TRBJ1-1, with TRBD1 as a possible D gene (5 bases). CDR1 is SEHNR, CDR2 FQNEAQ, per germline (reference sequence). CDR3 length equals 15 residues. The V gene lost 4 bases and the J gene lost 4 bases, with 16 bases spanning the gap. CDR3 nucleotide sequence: TGTGCCAGCAGCTCCCGTTGGGGCGCGGGCACTGAAGCTTTCTTT. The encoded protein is CASSSRWGAGTEAFF.

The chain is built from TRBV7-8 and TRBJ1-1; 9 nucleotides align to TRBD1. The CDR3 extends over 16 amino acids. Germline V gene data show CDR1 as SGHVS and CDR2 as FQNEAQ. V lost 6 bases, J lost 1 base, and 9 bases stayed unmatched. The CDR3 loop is CASRPGTGSTNTEAFF. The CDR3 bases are TGTGCCAGCAGACCGGGGACAGGGTCTACGAACACTGAAGCTTTCTTT.

The CDR3 region has the DNA TGTGCCAGCAGCTTACAGCCTGAAGCTTTCTTT. It codes for CASSLQPEAFF. The chain uses TRBV12-3 or TRBV12-4 and TRBJ1-1; no definite D call. The CDR3 spans 11 residues. V was trimmed by 6 bases and J by 6 bases, leaving 8 bases between them.

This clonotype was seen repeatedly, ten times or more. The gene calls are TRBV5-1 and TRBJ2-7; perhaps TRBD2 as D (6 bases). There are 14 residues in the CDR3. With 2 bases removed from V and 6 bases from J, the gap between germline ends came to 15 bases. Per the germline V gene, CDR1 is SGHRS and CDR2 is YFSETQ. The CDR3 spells CASSFRLESGEQYF. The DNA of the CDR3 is TGCGCCAGCAGCTTTCGACTAGAATCGGGCGAGCAGTACTTC.

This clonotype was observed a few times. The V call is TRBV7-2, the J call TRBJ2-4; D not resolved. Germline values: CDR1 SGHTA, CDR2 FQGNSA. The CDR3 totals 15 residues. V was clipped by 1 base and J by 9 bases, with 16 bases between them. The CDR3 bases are TGTGCCAGCAGCTTAGAATATCAAGGACCAAGCATTCAGTACTTC. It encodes CASSLEYQGPSIQYF.

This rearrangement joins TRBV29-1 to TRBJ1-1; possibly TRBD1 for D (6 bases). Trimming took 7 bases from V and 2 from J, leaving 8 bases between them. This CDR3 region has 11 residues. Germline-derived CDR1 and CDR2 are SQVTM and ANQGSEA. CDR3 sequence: CSGDINTEAFF. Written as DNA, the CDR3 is TGCAGCGGGGACATTAACACTGAAGCTTTCTTT. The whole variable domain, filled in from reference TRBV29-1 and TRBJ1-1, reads SAVISQKPSRDICQRGTSLTIQCQVDSQVTMMFWYRQQPGQSLTLIATANQGSEATYESGFVIDKFPISRPNLTFSTLTVSNMSPEDSSIYLCSGDINTEAFFGQGTRLTVV.

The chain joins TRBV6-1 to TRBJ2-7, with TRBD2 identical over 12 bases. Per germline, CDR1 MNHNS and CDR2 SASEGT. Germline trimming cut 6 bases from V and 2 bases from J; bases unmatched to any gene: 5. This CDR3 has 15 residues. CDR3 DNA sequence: TGTGCCAGCAGCAAGACTAGCGGGGGAACCTACGAGCAGTACTTC. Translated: CASSKTSGGTYEQYF.

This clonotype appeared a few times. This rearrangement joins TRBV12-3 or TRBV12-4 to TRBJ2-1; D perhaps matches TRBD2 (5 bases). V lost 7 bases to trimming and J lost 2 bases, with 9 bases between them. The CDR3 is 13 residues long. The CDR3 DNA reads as TGTGCCAGCAAGGGCGGGCCCTACAATGAGCAGTTCTTC. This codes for CASKGGPYNEQFF.

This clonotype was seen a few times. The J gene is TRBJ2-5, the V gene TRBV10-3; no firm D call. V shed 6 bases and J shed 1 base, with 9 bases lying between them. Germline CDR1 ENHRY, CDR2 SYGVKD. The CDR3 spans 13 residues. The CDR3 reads CAISPPTQETQYF. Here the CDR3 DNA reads TGTGCCATCAGCCCCCCCACCCAAGAGACCCAGTACTTC.

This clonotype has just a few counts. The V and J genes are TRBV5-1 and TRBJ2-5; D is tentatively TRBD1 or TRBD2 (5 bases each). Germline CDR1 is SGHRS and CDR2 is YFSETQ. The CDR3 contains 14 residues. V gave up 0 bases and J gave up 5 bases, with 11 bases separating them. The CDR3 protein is CASSLASWGETQYF. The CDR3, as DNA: TGCGCCAGCAGCTTGGCTAGTTGGGGGGAGACCCAGTACTTC.

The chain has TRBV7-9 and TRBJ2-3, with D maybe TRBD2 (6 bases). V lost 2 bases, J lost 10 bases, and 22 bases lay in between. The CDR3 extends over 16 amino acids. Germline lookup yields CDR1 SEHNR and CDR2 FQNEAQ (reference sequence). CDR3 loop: CASSLPLLGLPNSQYF. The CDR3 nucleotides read TGTGCCAGCAGCTTACCCCTACTGGGACTCCCCAACTCGCAGTATTTT.

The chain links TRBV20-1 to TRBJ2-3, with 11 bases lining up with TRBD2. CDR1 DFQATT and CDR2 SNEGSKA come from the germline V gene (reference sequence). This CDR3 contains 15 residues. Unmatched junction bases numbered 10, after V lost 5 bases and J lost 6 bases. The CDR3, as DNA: TGCAGTGCTGGCCGCATAGCGGGAGGGGTCGATACGCAGTATTTT. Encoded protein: CSAGRIAGGVDTQYF.